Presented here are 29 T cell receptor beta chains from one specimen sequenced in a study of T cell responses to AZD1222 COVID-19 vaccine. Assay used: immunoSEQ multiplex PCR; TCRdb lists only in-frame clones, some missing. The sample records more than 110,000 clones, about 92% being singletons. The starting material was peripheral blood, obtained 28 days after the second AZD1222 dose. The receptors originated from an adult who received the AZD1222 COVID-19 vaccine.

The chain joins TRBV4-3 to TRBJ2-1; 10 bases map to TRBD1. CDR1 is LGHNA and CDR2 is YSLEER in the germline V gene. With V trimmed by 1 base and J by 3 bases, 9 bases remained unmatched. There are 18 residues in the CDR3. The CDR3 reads CASSQGTGGLGGYNEQFF. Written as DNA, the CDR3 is TGCGCCAGCAGCCAAGGGACAGGGGGTTTAGGGGGCTACAATGAGCAGTTCTTC.

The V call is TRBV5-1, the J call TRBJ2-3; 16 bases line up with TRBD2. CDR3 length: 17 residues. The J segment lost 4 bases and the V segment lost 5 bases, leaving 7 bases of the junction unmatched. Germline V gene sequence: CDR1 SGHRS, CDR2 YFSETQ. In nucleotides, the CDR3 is TGCGCCAGCAGTCCGGGACTAGCGGGAGGGTTGGCAGATACGCAGTATTTT. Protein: CASSPGLAGGLADTQYF. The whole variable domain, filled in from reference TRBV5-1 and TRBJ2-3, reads KAGVTQTPRYLIKTRGQQVTLSCSPISGHRSVSWYQQTPGQGLQFLFEYFSETQRNKGNFPGRFSGRQFSNSRSEMNVSTLELGDSALYLCASSPGLAGGLADTQYFGPGTRLTVL.

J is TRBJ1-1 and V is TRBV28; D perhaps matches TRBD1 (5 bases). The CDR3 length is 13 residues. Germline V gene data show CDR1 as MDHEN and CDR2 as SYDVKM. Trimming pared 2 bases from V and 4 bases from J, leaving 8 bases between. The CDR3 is CASSLAGFTEAFF. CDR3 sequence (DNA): TGTGCCAGCAGTTTAGCAGGGTTCACTGAAGCTTTCTTT.

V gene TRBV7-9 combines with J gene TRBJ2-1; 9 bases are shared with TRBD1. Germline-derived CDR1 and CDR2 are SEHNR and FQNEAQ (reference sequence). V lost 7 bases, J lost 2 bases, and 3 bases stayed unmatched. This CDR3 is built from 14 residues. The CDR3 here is CASNRQGAYNEQFF. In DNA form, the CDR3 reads TGTGCCAGCAACAGACAGGGGGCCTACAATGAGCAGTTCTTC.

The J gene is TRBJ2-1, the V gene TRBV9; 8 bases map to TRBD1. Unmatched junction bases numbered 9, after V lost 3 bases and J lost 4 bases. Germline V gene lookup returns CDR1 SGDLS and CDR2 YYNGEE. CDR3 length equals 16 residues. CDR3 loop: CASSGGQAAFYNEQFF. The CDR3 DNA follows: TGTGCCAGCAGCGGGGGACAGGCCGCCTTTTACAATGAGCAGTTCTTC.

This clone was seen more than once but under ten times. The CDR3 sequence is CASSLGLSGNYNEQFF. CDR3 nucleotides: TGTGCCAGCAGCTTAGGCCTTAGCGGGAACTACAATGAGCAGTTCTTC. V usage is TRBV7-9 and J usage is TRBJ2-1, with TRBD2 identical over 8 bases. V lost 1 base and J lost 3; bases outside the gene matches: 5. This CDR3 comprises 16 residues. Looked up from germline, CDR1 is SEHNR and CDR2 is FQNEAQ (reference sequence).

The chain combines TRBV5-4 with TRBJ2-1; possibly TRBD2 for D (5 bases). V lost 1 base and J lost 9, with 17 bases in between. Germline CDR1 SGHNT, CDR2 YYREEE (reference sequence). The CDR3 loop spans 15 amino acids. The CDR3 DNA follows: TGTGCCAGCAGCTTGACAGTGCTTATCCGGGGTGAGCAGTTCTTC. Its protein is CASSLTVLIRGEQFF.

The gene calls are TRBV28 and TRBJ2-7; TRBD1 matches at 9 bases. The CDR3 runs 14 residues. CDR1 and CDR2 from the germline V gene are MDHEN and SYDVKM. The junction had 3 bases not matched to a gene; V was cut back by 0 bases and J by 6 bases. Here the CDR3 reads CASSLWGTGFEQYF. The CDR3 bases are TGTGCCAGCAGTTTATGGGGGACAGGGTTCGAGCAGTACTTC.

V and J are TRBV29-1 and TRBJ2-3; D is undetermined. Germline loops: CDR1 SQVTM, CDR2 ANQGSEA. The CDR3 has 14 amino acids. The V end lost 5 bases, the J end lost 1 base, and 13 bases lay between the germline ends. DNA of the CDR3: TGCAGCGTTCATCGACTGAGTGGCACAGATACGCAGTATTTT. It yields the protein CSVHRLSGTDTQYF.

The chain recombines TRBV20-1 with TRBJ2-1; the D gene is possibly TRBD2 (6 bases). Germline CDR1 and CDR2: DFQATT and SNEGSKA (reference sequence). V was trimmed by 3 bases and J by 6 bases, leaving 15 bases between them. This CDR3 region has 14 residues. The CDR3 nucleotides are TGCAGTGCTAGTGGGGGGTCCGGAGCCAATGAGCAGTTCTTC. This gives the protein CSASGGSGANEQFF.

The CDR3 is CASSLGWGGAYNEQFF. The CDR3 DNA is TGTGCCAGCAGCTTAGGCTGGGGGGGCGCCTACAATGAGCAGTTCTTC. This chain links TRBV7-2 with TRBJ2-1, with a tentative D call TRBD2 (7 bases). Germline V gives CDR1 SGHTA, CDR2 FQGNSA. The CDR3 has 16 amino acids. V lost 1 base to trimming and J lost 2 bases, with 12 bases between them. Full variable domain (rest looked up from reference TRBV7-2 and TRBJ2-1): GAGVSQSPSNKVTEKGKDVELRCDPISGHTALYWYRQSLGQGLEFLIYFQGNSAPDKSGLPSDRFSAERTGGSVSTLTIQRTQQEDSAVYLCASSLGWGGAYNEQFFGPGTRLTVL.

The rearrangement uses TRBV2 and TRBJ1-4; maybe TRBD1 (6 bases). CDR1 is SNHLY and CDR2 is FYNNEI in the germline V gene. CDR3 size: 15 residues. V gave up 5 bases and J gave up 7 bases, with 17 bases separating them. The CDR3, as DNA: TGTGCCAGCAGTCGGGACACGTGGCCTAGTGAAAAACTGTTTTTT. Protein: CASSRDTWPSEKLFF.

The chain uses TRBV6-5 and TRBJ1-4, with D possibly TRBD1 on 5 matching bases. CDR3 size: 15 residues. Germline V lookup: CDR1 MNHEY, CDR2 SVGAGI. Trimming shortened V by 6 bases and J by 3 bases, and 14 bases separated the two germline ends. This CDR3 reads CASRLWGGANEKLFF. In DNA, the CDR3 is TGTGCCAGCAGGCTCTGGGGAGGGGCTAATGAAAAACTGTTTTTT.

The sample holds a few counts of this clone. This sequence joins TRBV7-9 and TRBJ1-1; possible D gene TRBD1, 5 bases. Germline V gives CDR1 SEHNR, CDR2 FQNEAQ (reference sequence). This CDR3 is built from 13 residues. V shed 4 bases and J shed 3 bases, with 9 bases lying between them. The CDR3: CASSSQGDTEAFF. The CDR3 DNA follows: TGTGCCAGCAGCTCTCAAGGGGACACTGAAGCTTTCTTT. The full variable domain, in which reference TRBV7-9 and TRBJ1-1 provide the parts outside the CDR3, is DTGVSQNPRHKITKRGQNVTFRCDPISEHNRLYWYRQTLGQGPEFLTYFQNEAQLEKSRLLSDRFSAERPKGSFSTLEIQRTEQGDSAMYLCASSSQGDTEAFFGQGTRLTVV.

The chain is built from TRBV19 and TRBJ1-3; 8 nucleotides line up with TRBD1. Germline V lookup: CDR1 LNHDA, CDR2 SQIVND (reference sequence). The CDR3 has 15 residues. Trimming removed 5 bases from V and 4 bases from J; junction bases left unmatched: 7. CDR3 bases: TGTGCCAGTAGTCGACAGGGGCTTCCCGGAAACACCATATATTTT. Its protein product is CASSRQGLPGNTIYF.

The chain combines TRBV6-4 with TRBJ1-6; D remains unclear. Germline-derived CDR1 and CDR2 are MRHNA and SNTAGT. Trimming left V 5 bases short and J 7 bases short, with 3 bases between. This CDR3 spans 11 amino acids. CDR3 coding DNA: TGTGCCAGCAGTACCAATTCACCCCTCCACTTT. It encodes CASSTNSPLHF.

As DNA, the CDR3 is TGTGCCAGCAGCACCACCCACGTAGCGGGACAGGGCTACAATGAGCAGTTCTTC. Its translation is CASSTTHVAGQGYNEQFF. The rearrangement joins TRBV7-3 to TRBJ2-1, with TRBD1 as a possible D gene (9 bases). Trimming shortened V by 5 bases and J by 3 bases, and 23 bases separated the two germline ends. Germline CDR1 and CDR2: SGHTA and FQGTGA. The CDR3 has 18 residues.

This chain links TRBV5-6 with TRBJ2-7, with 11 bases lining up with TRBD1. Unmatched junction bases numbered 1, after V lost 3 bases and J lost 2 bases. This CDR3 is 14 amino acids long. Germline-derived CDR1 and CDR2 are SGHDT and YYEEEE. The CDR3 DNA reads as TGTGCCAGCAGCTCGGGACAGGGGGCCTACGAGCAGTACTTC. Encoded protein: CASSSGQGAYEQYF. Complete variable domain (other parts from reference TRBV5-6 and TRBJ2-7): DAGVTQSPTHLIKTRGQQVTLRCSPKSGHDTVSWYQQALGQGPQFIFQYYEEEERQRGNFPDRFSGHQFPNYSSELNVNALLLGDSALYLCASSSGQGAYEQYFGPGTRLTVT.

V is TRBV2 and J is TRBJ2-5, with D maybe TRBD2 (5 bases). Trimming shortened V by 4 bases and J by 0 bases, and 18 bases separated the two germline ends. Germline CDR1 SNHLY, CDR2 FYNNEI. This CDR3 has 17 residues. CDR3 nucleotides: TGTGCCAGCAGTGTCCCCCTCTCTAGCAGGTACCAAGAGACCCAGTACTTC. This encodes CASSVPLSSRYQETQYF.

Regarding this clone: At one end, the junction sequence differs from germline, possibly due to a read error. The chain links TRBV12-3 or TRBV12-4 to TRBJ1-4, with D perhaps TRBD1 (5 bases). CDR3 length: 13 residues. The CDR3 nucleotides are TGTGCCACCAGTCGGGACGCTAATGAAAAACTGTTTTTT. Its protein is CATSRDANEKLFF.

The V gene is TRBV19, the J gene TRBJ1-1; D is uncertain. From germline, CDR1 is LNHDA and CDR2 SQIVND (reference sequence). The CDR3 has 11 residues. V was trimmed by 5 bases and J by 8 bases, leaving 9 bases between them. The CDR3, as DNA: TGTGCCAGTAGTTCCGCTTTAGAAGCTTTCTTT. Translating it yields CASSSALEAFF.

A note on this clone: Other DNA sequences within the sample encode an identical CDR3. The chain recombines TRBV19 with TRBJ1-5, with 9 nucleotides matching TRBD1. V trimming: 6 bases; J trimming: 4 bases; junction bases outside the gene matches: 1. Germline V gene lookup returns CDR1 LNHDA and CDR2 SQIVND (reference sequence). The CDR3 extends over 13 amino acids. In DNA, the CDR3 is TGTGCCAGTAGGGACAGGGGAAATCAGCCCCAGCATTTT. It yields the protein CASRDRGNQPQHF. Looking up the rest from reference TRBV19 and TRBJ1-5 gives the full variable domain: DGGITQSPKYLFRKEGQNVTLSCEQNLNHDAMYWYRQDPGQGLRLIYYSQIVNDFQKGDIAEGYSVSREKKESFPLTVTSAQKNPTAFYLCASRDRGNQPQHFGDGTRLSIL.

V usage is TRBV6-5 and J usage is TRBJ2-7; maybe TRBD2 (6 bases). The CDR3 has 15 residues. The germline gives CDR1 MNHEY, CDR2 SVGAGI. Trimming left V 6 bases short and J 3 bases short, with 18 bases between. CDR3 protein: CASSQIAATYYEQYF. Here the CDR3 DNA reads TGTGCCAGCAGCCAGATAGCGGCCACCTACTACGAGCAGTACTTC.

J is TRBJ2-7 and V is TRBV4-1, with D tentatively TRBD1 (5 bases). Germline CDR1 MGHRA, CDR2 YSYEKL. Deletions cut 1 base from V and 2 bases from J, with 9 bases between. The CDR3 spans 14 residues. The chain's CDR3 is CASSQGTSTYEQYF. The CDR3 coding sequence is TGCGCCAGCAGCCAAGGGACATCGACCTACGAGCAGTACTTC.

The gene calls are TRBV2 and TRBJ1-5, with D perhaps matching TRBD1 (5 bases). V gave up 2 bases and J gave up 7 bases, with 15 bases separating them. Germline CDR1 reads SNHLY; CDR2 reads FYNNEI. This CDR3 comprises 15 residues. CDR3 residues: CASSERRASGQPQHF. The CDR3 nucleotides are TGTGCCAGCAGTGAACGCAGGGCCTCCGGACAGCCCCAGCATTTT.

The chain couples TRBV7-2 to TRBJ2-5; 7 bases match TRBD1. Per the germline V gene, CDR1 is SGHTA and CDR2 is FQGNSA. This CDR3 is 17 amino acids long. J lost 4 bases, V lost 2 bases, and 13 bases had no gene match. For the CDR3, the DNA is TGTGCCAGCAGCTTAAAACAGGGGAGTCTATCAATAGAGACCCAGTACTTC. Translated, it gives CASSLKQGSLSIETQYF.

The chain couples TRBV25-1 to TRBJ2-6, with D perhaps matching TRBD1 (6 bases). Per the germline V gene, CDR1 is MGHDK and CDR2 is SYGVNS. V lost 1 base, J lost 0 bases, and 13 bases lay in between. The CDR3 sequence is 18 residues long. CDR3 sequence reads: CASSEWVGHSSGANVLTF. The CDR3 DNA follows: TGTGCCAGCAGTGAATGGGTGGGACACAGCTCTGGGGCCAACGTCCTGACTTTC.

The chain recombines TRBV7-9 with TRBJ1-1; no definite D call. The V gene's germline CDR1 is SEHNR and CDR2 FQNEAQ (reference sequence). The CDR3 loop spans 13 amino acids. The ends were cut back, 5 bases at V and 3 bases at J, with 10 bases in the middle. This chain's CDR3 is CASSTAGHTEAFF. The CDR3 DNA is TGTGCCAGCAGCACGGCGGGCCACACTGAAGCTTTCTTT.

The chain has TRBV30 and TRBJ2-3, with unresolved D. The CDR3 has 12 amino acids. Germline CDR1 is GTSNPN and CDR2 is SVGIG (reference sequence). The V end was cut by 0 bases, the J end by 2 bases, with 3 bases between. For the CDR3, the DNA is TGTGCCTGGAGTGTAGTCACAGATACGCAGTATTTT. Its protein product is CAWSVVTDTQYF.